The 20 T cell receptor beta chains below all came from one sample that was sequenced in a study of blood T cells in healthy people across ages. It was with a sample-barcoded 5' primer and a J-beta primer mix that a second PCR of about 7 to 12 cycles was run. A single record per CDR3 protein comes from TCRdb applying MiXCR to the 5' RACE reads. The sample includes approximately 820,000 distinct CDR3 sequences, 44% of them seen just once. The sample taken for sequencing was blood. These receptors all come from a man between 60 and 75 years old in good health.

V usage is TRBV11-2 and J usage is TRBJ2-5; 7 bases are a match to TRBD1. The J call is in doubt because the DNA end fits TRBJ2-7 better. Germline assignment: CDR1 SGHAT and CDR2 FQNNGV. The CDR3 consists of 14 residues. The CDR3 region is CASSQQQGQDEQYF. The CDR3, as DNA: TGTGCCAGCAGCCAACAACAGGGGCAGGACGAGCAGTACTTC.

This chain joins TRBV6-5 and TRBJ2-5, with D uncertain. The germline V gene encodes CDR1 MNHEY and CDR2 SVGAGI. The CDR3 is 16 residues long. Trimming shortened V by 0 bases and J by 1 base, and 12 bases separated the two germline ends. The CDR3 protein is CASSYSISVGQETQYF. In DNA, the CDR3 is TGTGCCAGCAGTTACTCGATTTCGGTCGGCCAAGAGACCCAGTACTTC.

The chain combines TRBV6-2 or TRBV6-3 with TRBJ2-1, with D perhaps matching TRBD2 (5 bases). Germline loops: CDR1 MNHEY, CDR2 SVGEGT. Trimming left V 2 bases short and J 6 bases short, with 14 bases between. This CDR3 has 15 amino acids. CDR3 loop: CASSYRASEGNEQFF. The CDR3, as DNA: TGTGCCAGCAGTTACCGGGCCAGCGAGGGCAATGAGCAGTTCTTC.

The table lists this clonotype with a few counts. The chain couples TRBV14 to TRBJ2-7; a weak D match, TRBD2 (6 bases). The germline V gene has CDR1 SGHDN and CDR2 FVKESK. With 4 bases removed from V and 7 bases from J, the gap between germline ends came to 17 bases. CDR3 length: 14 amino acids. In nucleotides, the CDR3 is TGTGCCAGCAGCCTCGGGGGACTCTACAATGAGCAGTACTTC. It is translated as CASSLGGLYNEQYF.

The chain carries TRBV6-5 and TRBJ1-2; D gene uncertain. From germline, CDR1 is MNHEY and CDR2 SVGAGI. The CDR3 sequence is 13 residues long. The V end lost 0 bases, the J end lost 2 bases, and 4 bases lay between the germline ends. In nucleotides, the CDR3 is TGTGCCAGCAGTTACTCAGGGAACTATGGCTACACCTTC. This codes for CASSYSGNYGYTF.

This clonotype was counted ten times or more. This chain joins TRBV10-2 and TRBJ2-7; no definite D call. The CDR3 spans 12 residues. V shed 7 bases and J shed 4 bases, with 11 bases lying between them. CDR1 WSHSY and CDR2 SAAADI come from the germline V gene. CDR3 protein: CASMSSLYEQYF. The CDR3 nucleotides are TGCGCCAGCATGAGCAGCCTATACGAGCAGTACTTC.

The chain couples TRBV29-1 to TRBJ1-2; D not certain. Germline values: CDR1 SQVTM, CDR2 ANQGSEA. The CDR3 totals 13 residues. Between the trimmed V and J ends, which lost 3 bases and 5 bases, there was a span of 13 bases. The CDR3 loop reads CSVELRSRYGYTF. The CDR3 coding sequence is TGCAGCGTTGAGTTAAGGTCCCGGTATGGCTACACCTTC. Variable domain in full (rest from reference TRBV29-1 and TRBJ1-2): SAVISQKPSRDICQRGTSLTIQCQVDSQVTMMFWYRQQPGQSLTLIATANQGSEATYESGFVIDKFPISRPNLTFSTLTVSNMSPEDSSIYLCSVELRSRYGYTFGSGTRLTVV.

This clonotype was picked up a small number of times. The chain combines TRBV20-1 with TRBJ2-7, with a weak D call TRBD1 (6 bases). The CDR3 extends over 14 amino acids. Deletions cut 7 bases from V and 2 bases from J, with 18 bases between. From germline, CDR1 is DFQATT and CDR2 SNEGSKA (reference sequence). The chain's CDR3 is CSVQGSSNPYEQYF. CDR3 bases: TGCAGTGTCCAGGGGTCATCAAATCCCTACGAGCAGTACTTC.

The rearrangement joins TRBV20-1 to TRBJ1-2; no clear D gene. The CDR3 is made up of 13 amino acids. V was pared by 5 bases and J by 6 bases, with 16 bases between. Germline CDR1 reads DFQATT; CDR2 reads SNEGSKA (reference sequence). The chain's CDR3 is CSAESWGFDGYTF. Written as DNA, the CDR3 is TGCAGTGCTGAGTCTTGGGGTTTTGATGGCTACACCTTC.

This chain connects TRBV12-3 or TRBV12-4 to TRBJ1-3; D ambiguous. The CDR3 loop spans 13 amino acids. V lost 7 bases and J lost 4, with 11 bases in between. The CDR3 DNA is TGTGCCAGCACCCCCTTAGGAGGAAACACCATATATTTT. Protein: CASTPLGGNTIYF.

The rearrangement joins TRBV12-3 or TRBV12-4 to TRBJ2-3; TRBD2 is a possible D gene (6 bases). The CDR3 length is 15 residues. Trimming took off 6 bases at V and 0 bases at J, with 13 bases between the two ends. The CDR3 here is CASRRLVGSTDTQYF. In DNA form, the CDR3 reads TGTGCCAGCAGGAGACTAGTGGGTAGCACAGATACGCAGTATTTT.

The chain links TRBV5-1 to TRBJ2-5; 8 nucleotides match TRBD1. The better agreement between TRBJ2-7 and the DNA end casts doubt on the J call. CDR1 is SGHRS and CDR2 is YFSETQ in the germline V gene. This CDR3 is built from 15 residues. CDR3 sequence: CASRTIGQGAGEQYF. For the CDR3, the DNA is TGCGCCAGCAGAACTATAGGACAGGGAGCAGGCGAGCAGTACTTC.

The chain employs TRBV28 and TRBJ2-1, with 7 bases lining up with TRBD2. The CDR3 sequence is 16 residues long. Germline trimming cut 6 bases from V and 4 bases from J; bases unmatched to any gene: 12. Germline assignment: CDR1 MDHEN and CDR2 SYDVKM. CDR3 coding DNA: TGTGCCAGCAGAGGACTAGATCCTGGGGTTTACAATGAGCAGTTCTTC. Translated, it gives CASRGLDPGVYNEQFF.

This chain connects TRBV10-2 to TRBJ2-1; weak D call: TRBD1 (5 bases). V dropped 2 bases and J dropped 10 bases, with 15 bases sitting between them. The CDR3 runs to 14 residues. Germline V gene sequence: CDR1 WSHSY, CDR2 SAAADI. CDR3 residues: CASSEPRQSGEQFF. The CDR3, as DNA: TGCGCCAGCAGTGAGCCCCGACAGAGTGGCGAGCAGTTCTTC.

The chain employs TRBV4-1 and TRBJ1-4; D might be TRBD1 (6 bases). Trimming stripped 1 base from V and 8 bases from J, with 14 bases between. The CDR3 consists of 15 residues. Germline CDR1 MGHRA, CDR2 YSYEKL. The CDR3 here is CASSQVGTHGEKLFF. Here the CDR3 DNA reads TGCGCCAGCAGCCAAGTCGGGACACATGGGGAAAAACTGTTTTTT.

The V and J genes are TRBV20-1 and TRBJ1-1; D is possibly TRBD1 (6 bases). V shed 2 bases and J shed 7 bases, with 14 bases lying between them. Germline V gene sequence: CDR1 DFQATT, CDR2 SNEGSKA (reference sequence). The CDR3 extends over 13 amino acids. DNA of the CDR3: TGCAGTGCTAGAACTACAGGGTACGGTGAAGCTTTCTTT. Protein sequence: CSARTTGYGEAFF.

This clonotype was observed a handful of times. The chain links TRBV20-1 to TRBJ2-7; D gene uncertain. The CDR3 covers 13 residues. CDR1 is DFQATT, CDR2 SNEGSKA, per germline (reference sequence). With 3 bases removed from V and 0 bases from J, the gap between germline ends came to 9 bases. CDR3 coding DNA: TGCAGTGCTAGCCAGACTGGCTCCTACGAGCAGTACTTC. Translating gives CSASQTGSYEQYF.

In its sample, this clonotype was seen many times. The DNA for the CDR3 is TGTGCCAGCAGCGTAGAGGGTAGAAACACCATATATTTT. It specifies CASSVEGRNTIYF. This sequence joins TRBV9 and TRBJ1-3, with D unresolved. This CDR3 comprises 13 residues. Trimming took 0 bases from V and 5 from J, leaving 6 bases between them. CDR1 is SGDLS and CDR2 is YYNGEE in the germline V gene.

This sequence joins TRBV5-1 and TRBJ2-7; TRBD2 is a possible D gene (7 bases). The V end lost 4 bases, the J end lost 7 bases, and 24 bases lay between the germline ends. This CDR3 has 16 residues. Germline V gene lookup returns CDR1 SGHRS and CDR2 YFSETQ. The chain's CDR3 is CASSIPTGTTYNEQYF. The DNA of the CDR3 is TGCGCCAGCAGCATACCAACAGGGACTACCTACAATGAGCAGTACTTC.

The chain carries TRBV29-1 and TRBJ1-2; D uncertain. Germline CDR1 reads SQVTM; CDR2 reads ANQGSEA. V lost 7 bases to trimming and J lost 8 bases, with 20 bases between them. CDR3 length equals 13 residues. CDR3 nucleotides: TGCAGCGGCGGCTCGGGCGGCGCTAGGGGCTACACCTTC. Translated: CSGGSGGARGYTF.